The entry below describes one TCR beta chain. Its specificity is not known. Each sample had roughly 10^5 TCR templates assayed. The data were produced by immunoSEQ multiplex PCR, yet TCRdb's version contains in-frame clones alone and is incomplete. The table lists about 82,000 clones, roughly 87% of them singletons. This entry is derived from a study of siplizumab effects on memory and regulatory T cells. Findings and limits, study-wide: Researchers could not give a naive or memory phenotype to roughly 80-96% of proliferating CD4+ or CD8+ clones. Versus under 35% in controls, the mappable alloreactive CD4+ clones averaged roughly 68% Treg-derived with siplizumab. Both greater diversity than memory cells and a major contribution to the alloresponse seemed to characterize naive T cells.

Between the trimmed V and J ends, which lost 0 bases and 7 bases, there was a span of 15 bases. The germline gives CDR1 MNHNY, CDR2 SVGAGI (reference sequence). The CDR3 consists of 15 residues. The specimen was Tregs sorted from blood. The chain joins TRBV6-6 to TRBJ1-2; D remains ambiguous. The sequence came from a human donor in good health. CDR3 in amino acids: CASSYSVGELGGYTF. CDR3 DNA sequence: TGTGCCAGCAGTTACTCGGTCGGGGAGTTGGGTGGCTACACCTTC.